One sample yielded the 25 T cell receptor beta chains listed below, sequenced in a study of blood T cell repertoires in COVID-19. TCRdb keeps only in-frame clones here, not all; method: immunoSEQ multiplex PCR. This sample yields around 100,000 clones, of which 85% to 90% are seen a single time; roughly 30% belongs to the top ten. The sequenced sample was peripheral blood. The receptors were gathered from a woman older than 75 with acute or convalescent COVID-19.

The chain links TRBV10-3 to TRBJ1-1; 8 bases agree with TRBD1. CDR3 length: 16 amino acids. The germline CDR1 and CDR2 sequences are ENHRY and SYGVKD. J gave up 0 bases and V 3 bases, and 6 bases lay outside the gene matches. For the CDR3, the DNA is TGTGCCATCAGTGAAAGGTGGGGACAGGTGAACACTGAAGCTTTCTTT. This gives the protein CAISERWGQVNTEAFF.

The chain is built from TRBV10-2 and TRBJ2-2, with D maybe TRBD1 (6 bases). The germline V gene encodes CDR1 WSHSY and CDR2 SAAADI. Trimming cost V 8 bases and J 2 bases, with 15 bases left between them. This CDR3 is 15 amino acids long. The CDR3 DNA reads TGCGCCAGCGCTCACGGACAGACCAACACCGGGGAGCTGTTTTTT. Its translation: CASAHGQTNTGELFF.

This chain joins TRBV2 and TRBJ1-2; D remains ambiguous. The ends were cut back, 0 bases at V and 7 bases at J, with 15 bases in the middle. The V gene's germline CDR1 is SNHLY and CDR2 FYNNEI. This CDR3 contains 15 residues. The CDR3 bases are TGTGCCAGCAGTGAAGCGAGTGAGGGTCTAGGTGGCTACACCTTC. Its translation: CASSEASEGLGGYTF. The complete variable domain, with remaining parts taken from reference TRBV2 and TRBJ1-2, reads EPEVTQTPSHQVTQMGQEVILRCVPISNHLYFYWYRQILGQKVEFLVSFYNNEISEKSEIFDDQFSVERPDGSNFTLKIRSTKLEDSAMYFCASSEASEGLGGYTFGSGTRLTVV.

As to this clone: Additional DNA sequences in this sample encode the identical CDR3. The rearrangement uses TRBV18 and TRBJ2-7, with TRBD2 matching 8 bases. Per germline, CDR1 KGHSH and CDR2 LQKENI. This CDR3 comprises 14 residues. J lost 1 base, V lost 2 bases, and 1 base had no gene match. The CDR3 DNA is TGTGCCAGCTCACCAGGCGGGGGGTCCTACGAGCAGTACTTC. Protein: CASSPGGGSYEQYF.

This clone was seen just once. The J gene is TRBJ1-6, the V gene TRBV4-1, with 7 bases lining up with TRBD1. Germline lookup yields CDR1 MGHRA and CDR2 YSYEKL. Germline trimming cut 3 bases from V and 2 bases from J; bases unmatched to any gene: 7. This CDR3 has 17 amino acids. This CDR3 reads CASSQTDRSPYNSPLHF. The CDR3 nucleotides read TGCGCCAGCAGCCAGACGGACAGGTCACCCTATAATTCACCCCTCCACTTT.

This clone was recorded once. V gene TRBV6-4 combines with J gene TRBJ2-3, with a weak D call TRBD2 (5 bases). The germline gives CDR1 MRHNA, CDR2 SNTAGT. The V end lost 4 bases, the J end lost 6 bases, and 14 bases lay between the germline ends. This CDR3 region has 14 residues. CDR3 amino acids: CASSAFGGLDTQYF. DNA of the CDR3: TGTGCCAGCAGTGCCTTCGGAGGTTTGGATACGCAGTATTTT.

The rearrangement uses TRBV7-6 and TRBJ2-3, with TRBD2 identical over 11 bases. Per the germline V gene, CDR1 is SGHVS and CDR2 is FNYEAQ. This CDR3 spans 15 amino acids. The junction had 3 bases not matched to a gene; V was cut back by 6 bases and J by 1 base. The CDR3 sequence: CASRGGLAGTDTQYF. DNA of the CDR3: TGTGCCAGCAGAGGGGGACTAGCGGGCACAGATACGCAGTATTTT.

This chain uses TRBV4-1 with TRBJ2-7, with 8 bases matching TRBD2. The CDR3 is made up of 15 amino acids. The germline gives CDR1 MGHRA, CDR2 YSYEKL. Trimming at V came to 8 bases and at J to 7 bases, leaving 16 bases not matched to a gene. CDR3 coding DNA: TGCGCCAGCCCTCGGGGGGGTCACCGTTCGGGAGAGCAGTACTTC. This sequence encodes CASPRGGHRSGEQYF.

The chain recombines TRBV30 with TRBJ1-3; 8 bases are shared with TRBD1. The V gene end was trimmed by 1 base and the J gene end by 3 bases; junction bases not matched to a gene: 5. The CDR3 totals 15 residues. Germline CDR1 reads GTSNPN; CDR2 reads SVGIG (reference sequence). Written as DNA, the CDR3 is TGTGCCTGGAGTGGAGACAGGGGTTATGGAAACACCATATATTTT. Translated, it gives CAWSGDRGYGNTIYF.

As DNA, the CDR3 is TGTGCCAGCAGCTCGTCACAGGGTCAGTACAATGAGCAGTTCTTC. Its protein product is CASSSSQGQYNEQFF. This chain connects TRBV7-6 to TRBJ2-1, with D tentatively TRBD1 (6 bases). This CDR3 has 15 residues. The V end was cut by 4 bases, the J end by 4 bases, with 14 bases between. In germline, CDR1 is SGHVS, CDR2 FNYEAQ.

The V gene is TRBV2, the J gene TRBJ1-3, with D maybe TRBD1 (6 bases). Trimming left V 5 bases short and J 0 bases short, with 11 bases between. The CDR3 loop spans 15 amino acids. CDR1 is SNHLY, CDR2 FYNNEI, per germline. The CDR3 sequence is CASSLGAVSGNTIYF. DNA for the CDR3: TGTGCCAGCAGTTTGGGGGCAGTCTCTGGAAACACCATATATTTT. Full variable domain (remainder filled in from reference TRBV2 and TRBJ1-3): EPEVTQTPSHQVTQMGQEVILRCVPISNHLYFYWYRQILGQKVEFLVSFYNNEISEKSEIFDDQFSVERPDGSNFTLKIRSTKLEDSAMYFCASSLGAVSGNTIYFGEGSWLTVV.

The chain recombines TRBV7-2 with TRBJ2-1; 10 nucleotides agree with TRBD2. CDR3 length: 13 residues. V was clipped by 6 bases and J by 13 bases; unmatched bases: 9. The germline gives CDR1 SGHTA, CDR2 FQGNSA. The DNA for the CDR3 is TGTGCCAGCAGTCTCGGGCTAGCGGGGGAACAGTTCTTC. As protein: CASSLGLAGEQFF.

The V and J genes are TRBV28 and TRBJ1-2; TRBD1 is a possible D gene (5 bases). V was shortened by 2 bases and J by 4 bases, with 14 bases between the two germline ends. The CDR3 length is 15 residues. The germline V gene has CDR1 MDHEN and CDR2 SYDVKM. The CDR3: CASSLAGYRGYGYTF. The CDR3 region has the DNA TGTGCCAGCAGTTTAGCAGGGTATAGGGGCTATGGCTACACCTTC.

The chain is built from TRBV28 and TRBJ2-7, with 7 bases aligning to TRBD1. Trimming removed 2 bases from V and 3 bases from J; junction bases left unmatched: 10. This CDR3 is built from 16 residues. Per the germline V gene, CDR1 is MDHEN and CDR2 is SYDVKM. The CDR3 region is CASSLLPLTGSYEQYF. In nucleotides, the CDR3 is TGTGCCAGCAGTTTACTCCCCTTGACAGGGAGCTACGAGCAGTACTTC.

The V and J genes are TRBV2 and TRBJ1-1, with 8 bases lining up with TRBD1. CDR1 SNHLY and CDR2 FYNNEI come from the germline V gene. The CDR3 sequence is 14 residues long. After removal of 6 bases from V and 1 base from J, the junction contained 4 bases not matched to a gene. The CDR3 spells CASRTGAGNTEAFF. The CDR3 DNA reads as TGTGCCAGCAGGACAGGGGCTGGGAACACTGAAGCTTTCTTT.

This sequence joins TRBV18 and TRBJ1-2; D call uncertain. The CDR3 runs 13 residues. Germline V gene sequence: CDR1 KGHSH, CDR2 LQKENI. The V end was cut by 0 bases, the J end by 6 bases, with 8 bases between. This chain's CDR3 is CASSPPLRDGYTF. In DNA, the CDR3 is TGTGCCAGCTCACCACCGCTGAGAGATGGCTACACCTTC.

The chain carries TRBV2 and TRBJ1-1; 8 positions match TRBD1. The trim removed 6 bases at V and 4 bases at J, leaving 7 bases unmatched. Germline V gene sequence: CDR1 SNHLY, CDR2 FYNNEI. The CDR3 runs to 14 residues. The CDR3, as DNA: TGTGCCAGCAGGGGACAGGTGTCGGGCACTGAAGCTTTCTTT. Translated, it gives CASRGQVSGTEAFF.

The chain couples TRBV7-2 to TRBJ1-3; tentative D call: TRBD1 (6 bases). CDR3 size: 17 residues. V lost 3 bases and J lost 2, with 17 bases in between. CDR1 and CDR2 from the germline V gene are SGHTA and FQGNSA. The CDR3 sequence: CASSFLGGQITGNTIYF. Here the CDR3 DNA reads TGTGCCAGCAGCTTTTTGGGGGGGCAGATTACTGGAAACACCATATATTTT.

The genes are TRBV15 and TRBJ2-7; tentative D call: TRBD1 (7 bases). The germline V gene has CDR1 LNHNV and CDR2 YYDKDF (reference sequence). Trimming cost V 1 base and J 6 bases, with 16 bases left between them. The CDR3 loop spans 15 amino acids. The CDR3 region is CATSRAGRGEPEQYF. In nucleotides, the CDR3 is TGTGCCACCAGCAGAGCCGGCAGGGGGGAACCCGAGCAGTACTTC. Looking up the rest from reference TRBV15 and TRBJ2-7 gives the full variable domain: DAMVIQNPRYQVTQFGKPVTLSCSQTLNHNVMYWYQQKSSQAPKLLFHYYDKDFNNEADTPDNFQSRRPNTSFCFLDIRSPGLGDTAMYLCATSRAGRGEPEQYFGPGTRLTVT.

The CDR3 DNA follows: TGTGCCAGCAGCTTGGTTCCAGCGAACTATGGCTACACCTTC. This gives the protein CASSLVPANYGYTF. The V and J genes are TRBV7-9 and TRBJ1-2, with D hard to call. Germline V lookup: CDR1 SEHNR, CDR2 FQNEAQ (reference sequence). V dropped 3 bases and J dropped 2 bases, with 10 bases sitting between them. There are 14 residues in the CDR3.

V usage is TRBV5-4 and J usage is TRBJ1-2, with D maybe TRBD1 (6 bases). The CDR3 sequence is 15 residues long. V lost 0 bases and J 1 base, leaving 10 bases between the germline ends. The germline CDR1 and CDR2 sequences are SGHNT and YYREEE (reference sequence). This CDR3 reads CASSLVGQLNYGYTF. CDR3 bases: TGTGCCAGCAGCTTGGTCGGACAGCTTAACTATGGCTACACCTTC.

V and J are TRBV6-2 or TRBV6-3 and TRBJ2-7; TRBD1 matches 12 bases. The germline CDR1 and CDR2 sequences are MNHEY and SVGEGT. The CDR3 runs to 20 residues. J lost 0 bases, V lost 0 bases, and 12 bases had no gene match. CDR3 DNA: TGTGCCAGCAGTTACTCGGGGACAGGGGGCTCCCATTTGACCTCCTACGAGCAGTACTTC. It yields the protein CASSYSGTGGSHLTSYEQYF.

The chain has TRBV6-5 and TRBJ2-7; TRBD1 matches at 10 bases. This CDR3 has 15 amino acids. Trimming took 5 bases from V and 0 from J; bases not matched to a gene: 4. Germline assignment: CDR1 MNHEY and CDR2 SVGAGI. The CDR3 reads CASSRTGGTSYEQYF. In DNA, the CDR3 is TGTGCCAGCAGTCGGACAGGGGGTACCTCCTACGAGCAGTACTTC.

This clone was seen once. V gene TRBV27 combines with J gene TRBJ1-4; 9 bases are a match to TRBD1. With V trimmed by 7 bases and J by 0 bases, 3 bases remained unmatched. There are 15 residues in the CDR3. Germline assignment: CDR1 MNHEY and CDR2 SMNVEV (reference sequence). CDR3 loop: CASTRQGATNEKLFF. CDR3 bases: TGTGCCAGCACCAGACAGGGGGCAACTAATGAAAAACTGTTTTTT.

This clone was detected once. The chain employs TRBV9 and TRBJ1-2; 9 bases agree with TRBD1. The CDR3 totals 15 residues. Germline CDR1 and CDR2: SGDLS and YYNGEE. The trim removed 3 bases at V and 6 bases at J, leaving 9 bases unmatched. The CDR3 loop reads CASSGQGVGGDGYTF. The CDR3 nucleotides read TGTGCCAGCAGCGGACAGGGGGTGGGAGGGGATGGCTACACCTTC.